One sample yielded the 10 T cell receptor beta chains listed below, sequenced in a study of shared clonotypes between healthy human individuals (dated by TCRdb to 2020 to 2021). The protocol used for the library was the immunoSEQ multiplex PCR assay. Sourced from immuneACCESS, this table was stored by TCRdb with only in-frame sequences that have V and J called. A share of the clones is absent; for the studies checked, an unresolved V gene accounts for under half, and the remainder has no known explanation. The sample table records 560,000 or so clones; 90% to 97% of these occur just once. Approximately 0.1% of the sample is in the top ten clones. CD8 naive samples consisted of CD45RO-negative cells that were positively selected for CCR7, yielding a CD45RA+CCR7+ population without TemRA cells. The sample was naive CD8+ T cells sorted from blood. The cell subset or site label corresponds to: CD45RA+CCR7+. These TCRs come from a woman aged 25 to 39 in good health.

J is TRBJ2-7 and V is TRBV19; D not certain. This CDR3 has 14 residues. Trimming shortened V by 5 bases and J by 4 bases, and 15 bases separated the two germline ends. CDR1 is LNHDA, CDR2 SQIVND, per germline (reference sequence). CDR3 sequence: CASSPNLLQYEQYF. Here the CDR3 DNA reads TGTGCCAGTAGTCCCAACCTTTTACAATACGAGCAGTACTTC.

This clone occurred once. The rearrangement links TRBV30 to TRBJ2-5, with no clear D. This CDR3 region has 13 residues. Trimming left V 3 bases short and J 5 bases short, with 13 bases between. The germline CDR1 and CDR2 sequences are GTSNPN and SVGIG (reference sequence). CDR3 DNA sequence: TGTGCCTGGAGCATGGGCCGTCGGGAGACCCAGTACTTC. It codes for CAWSMGRRETQYF.

V is TRBV7-2 and J is TRBJ2-3; 7 bases agree with TRBD2. The V and J ends lost 1 base and 6 bases, in that order; junction bases with no gene match: 13. CDR3 size: 17 residues. Germline V gene data show CDR1 as SGHTA and CDR2 as FQGNSA. This CDR3 reads CASSLDSSSLAADTQYF. The DNA of the CDR3 is TGTGCCAGCAGCTTAGATTCGAGTTCGCTAGCGGCTGATACGCAGTATTTT.

The genes are TRBV13 and TRBJ1-1, with D possibly TRBD1 on 6 matching bases. Trimming pared 3 bases from V and 4 bases from J, leaving 9 bases between. The CDR3 totals 13 residues. In germline, CDR1 is PRHDT, CDR2 FYEKMQ (reference sequence). In DNA form, the CDR3 reads TGTGCCAGCAGCTTCGGGGGGCTCACTGAAGCTTTCTTT. Encoded protein: CASSFGGLTEAFF.

The gene calls are TRBV6-1 and TRBJ1-1, with D hard to call. The CDR3 has 15 residues. CDR1 and CDR2 (germline): MNHNS, SASEGT. The V end lost 0 bases, the J end lost 1 base, and 9 bases lay between the germline ends. The CDR3 loop is CASSEASGGNTEAFF. The CDR3 DNA reads TGTGCCAGCAGTGAAGCGTCTGGCGGGAACACTGAAGCTTTCTTT.

The chain couples TRBV5-4 to TRBJ1-2; 11 nucleotides line up with TRBD1. Germline values: CDR1 SGHNT, CDR2 YYREEE (reference sequence). This CDR3 spans 16 amino acids. Trimming at V came to 7 bases and at J to 4 bases, leaving 12 bases not matched to a gene. This chain's CDR3 is CASGWPGQGDSYGYTF. The CDR3 coding sequence is TGTGCCAGCGGTTGGCCGGGACAGGGGGATTCCTATGGCTACACCTTC.

J is TRBJ1-3 and V is TRBV6-6, with D unresolved. The germline V gene has CDR1 MNHNY and CDR2 SVGAGI (reference sequence). Trimming removed 7 bases at V and 4 bases at J, with 11 bases between. CDR3 length: 13 amino acids. CDR3 region: CASKDGWGNTIYF. DNA of the CDR3: TGTGCCAGCAAAGACGGCTGGGGAAACACCATATATTTT.

V is TRBV10-1 and J is TRBJ2-1; TRBD2 aligns across 12 bases. CDR3 length equals 17 residues. Germline CDR1 and CDR2: WNHNN and SYGVQD (reference sequence). V trimming: 3 bases; J trimming: 0 bases; junction bases outside the gene matches: 3. CDR3 coding DNA: TGCGCCAGCAGTGATCGGACTAGCGGGGACTCCTACAATGAGCAGTTCTTC. It translates to CASSDRTSGDSYNEQFF.

V gene TRBV28 combines with J gene TRBJ2-7; 14 nucleotides match TRBD2. The ends lost 5 bases at V and 2 bases at J; junction bases unmatched: 8. The germline V gene encodes CDR1 MDHEN and CDR2 SYDVKM. The CDR3 covers 17 residues. Here the CDR3 DNA reads TGTGCCAGCAGTCAGGGACTAGCGGGAGTCGGGACCTACGAGCAGTACTTC. Translation: CASSQGLAGVGTYEQYF.

This chain connects TRBV27 to TRBJ1-2; D unresolved. V lost 0 bases and J 4 bases, leaving 9 bases between the germline ends. The CDR3 is made up of 14 amino acids. CDR1 MNHEY and CDR2 SMNVEV come from the germline V gene (reference sequence). CDR3 residues: CASSLSGSFYGYTF. The CDR3 DNA sequence: TGTGCCAGCAGTTTATCGGGCAGCTTCTATGGCTACACCTTC.